This TCR beta chain was identified during a study of blood T cell repertoires in COVID-19. As processed by the authors: Nucleated cell counts were estimated from reference gene primer amplification. Produced via immunoSEQ multiplex PCR; TCRdb's table is partial and in-frame only. V, J and clone size reflect that table, while D and trimming were determined from the DNA. The table has under 45,000 clones, around three quarters seen once; the top ten hold about a quarter. The trim removed 4 bases at V and 0 bases at J, leaving 7 bases unmatched. Looked up from germline, CDR1 is SGDLS and CDR2 is YYNGEE. This CDR3 comprises 17 residues.

The source of this sequence is a man older than 75 with acute or convalescent COVID-19. The chain couples TRBV9 to TRBJ2-1, with 10 bases that match TRBD1. Sequencing was carried out using peripheral blood. The DNA for the CDR3 is TGTGCCAGCAGCCCGGGGACAGGGGCCAGCTCCTACAATGAGCAGTTCTTC. Translated, it gives CASSPGTGASSYNEQFF.